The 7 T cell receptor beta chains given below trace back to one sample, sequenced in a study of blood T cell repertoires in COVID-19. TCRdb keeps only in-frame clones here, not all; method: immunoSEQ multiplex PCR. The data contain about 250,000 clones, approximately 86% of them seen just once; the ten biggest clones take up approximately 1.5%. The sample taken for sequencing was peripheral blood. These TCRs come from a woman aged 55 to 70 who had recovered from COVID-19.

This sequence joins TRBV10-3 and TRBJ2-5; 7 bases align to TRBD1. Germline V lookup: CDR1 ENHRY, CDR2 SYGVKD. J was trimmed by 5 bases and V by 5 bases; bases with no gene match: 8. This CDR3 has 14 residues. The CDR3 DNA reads TGTGCCATCAGTTCAAATACAGGGGTGGAGACCCAGTACTTC. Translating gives CAISSNTGVETQYF.

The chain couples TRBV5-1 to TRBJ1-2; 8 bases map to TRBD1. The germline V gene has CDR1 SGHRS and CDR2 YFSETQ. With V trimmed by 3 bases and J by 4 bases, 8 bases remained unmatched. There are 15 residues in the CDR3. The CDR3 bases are TGCGCCAGCAGCTCGTCACAGGGGGAGTTCTATGGCTACACCTTC. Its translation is CASSSSQGEFYGYTF.

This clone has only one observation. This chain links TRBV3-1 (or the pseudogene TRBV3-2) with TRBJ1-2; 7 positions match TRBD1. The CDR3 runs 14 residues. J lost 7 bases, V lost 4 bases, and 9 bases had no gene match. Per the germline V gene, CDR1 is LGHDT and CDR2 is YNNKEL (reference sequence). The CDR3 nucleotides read TGTGCCAGCAGCCCAGCAGGTCAGGGGGGTGGCTACACCTTC. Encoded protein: CASSPAGQGGGYTF.

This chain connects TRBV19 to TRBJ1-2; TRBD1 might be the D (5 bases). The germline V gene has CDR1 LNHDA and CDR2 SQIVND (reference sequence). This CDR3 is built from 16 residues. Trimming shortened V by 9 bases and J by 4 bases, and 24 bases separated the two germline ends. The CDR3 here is CASSSQGRRSTYGYTF. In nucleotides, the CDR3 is TGTGCCAGCTCCTCTCAGGGCAGGCGGTCGACCTATGGCTACACCTTC.

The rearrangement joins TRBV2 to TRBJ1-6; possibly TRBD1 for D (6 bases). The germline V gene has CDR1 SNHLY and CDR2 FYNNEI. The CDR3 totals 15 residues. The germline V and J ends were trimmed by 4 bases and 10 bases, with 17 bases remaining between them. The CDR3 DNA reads TGTGCCAGCAGTGTTCGGACAGCCCCAAGGTCACCCCTCCACTTT. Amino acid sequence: CASSVRTAPRSPLHF.

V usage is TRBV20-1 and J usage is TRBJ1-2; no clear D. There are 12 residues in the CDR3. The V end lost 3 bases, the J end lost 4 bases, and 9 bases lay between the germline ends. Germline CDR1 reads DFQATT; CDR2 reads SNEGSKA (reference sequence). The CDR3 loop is CSASLGAYGYTF. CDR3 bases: TGCAGTGCTAGTTTGGGAGCCTATGGCTACACCTTC.

The CDR3 loop is CASTPLQGQLGGQPQHF. The CDR3 DNA is TGTGCCAGTACCCCCCTACAGGGACAGTTAGGGGGTCAGCCCCAGCATTTT. The chain joins TRBV19 to TRBJ1-5; 7 positions match TRBD1. This CDR3 contains 17 residues. The J segment lost 6 bases and the V segment lost 7 bases, leaving 18 bases of the junction unmatched. The germline V gene has CDR1 LNHDA and CDR2 SQIVND (reference sequence).